A selection of T cell receptor beta chains follows, all from one sample in a study of T cell changes during pregnancy in multiple sclerosis. The method was immunoSEQ multiplex PCR; TCRdb's version includes in-frame clones alone and lacks a portion of them. The sample lists about 53,000 clones, around 91% occurring once. This specimen consisted of peripheral blood, obtained after pregnancy. These receptors all stem from a female donor in good health, enrolled as a control in a pregnancy study. The CDR3 runs from the conserved cysteine through the conserved F or W. The D gene is left open where the match is weak. Only part of the rows carry a size: once, few, many, or a class if the clone is expanded.

CDR3 length,clone size,D gene,V gene,J gene,CDR3 DNA,CDR3 protein
14,-,-,TRBV9,TRBJ2-5,TGTGCCAGCAGCACCTCCGAGGCGCAAGAGACCCAGTACTTC,CASSTSEAQETQYF
15,-,TRBD1,TRBV10-3,TRBJ2-5,TGTGCCATCAGTGACCGGGACAGGGTACAAGAGACCCAGTACTTC,CAISDRDRVQETQYF
16,-,TRBD2,TRBV19,TRBJ2-5,TGTGCCAGTAGTATAGTAGCGGGGGGTTTCCAAGAGACCCAGTACTTC,CASSIVAGGFQETQYF
16,-,TRBD2,TRBV6-6,TRBJ2-7,TGTGCCAGCAGTCCCCCTAGCGGCCCTAGCTCCTACGAGCAGTACTTC,CASSPPSGPSSYEQYF
14,-,-,TRBV7-9,TRBJ1-1,TGTGCCAGCAGCTTAGTGTCAGGGGAAACTGAAGCTTTCTTT,CASSLVSGETEAFF
13,-,TRBD1,TRBV2,TRBJ2-1,TGTGCCAGCAGTGAAGACAGGGGAGATGAGCAGTTCTTC,CASSEDRGDEQFF
16,-,-,TRBV11-2,TRBJ2-5,TGTGCCAGCAGCCCTTGGGGTAGGACAGTCCAAGAGACCCAGTACTTC,CASSPWGRTVQETQYF
15,-,TRBD1,TRBV27,TRBJ1-2,TGTGCCAGCAGTTTATGGGGACAGGGGAACTATGGCTACACCTTC,CASSLWGQGNYGYTF
16,-,TRBD2,TRBV9,TRBJ2-3,TGTGCCAGCAGCGTAGTAACTAGCGGTCAGACAGATACGCAGTATTTT,CASSVVTSGQTDTQYF
16,-,-,TRBV4-2,TRBJ2-2,TGTGCCAGCAGCCCAATCCGGGGGAGTAGAGCCGGGGAGCTGTTTTTT,CASSPIRGSRAGELFF
14,-,-,TRBV6-5,TRBJ1-5,TGTGCCAGCAGTCGGGGGGATGGCAATCAGCCCCAGCATTTT,CASSRGDGNQPQHF
19,-,TRBD1,TRBV7-3,TRBJ2-2,TGTGCCAGCAGCTTAACGTTGGGACAGGGGATAGGGAACACCGGGGAGCTGTTTTTT,CASSLTLGQGIGNTGELFF
14,-,TRBD1,TRBV4-1,TRBJ2-7,TGCGCCAGCAGTTCCGGGACAGGAGGCTACGAGCAGTACTTC,CASSSGTGGYEQYF
17,-,TRBD1,TRBV30,TRBJ1-4,TGTGCCTATGGACGGGGACAGGGGGCCCGGTTTCGAGAAAAACTGTTTTTT,CAYGRGQGARFREKLFF
18,-,TRBD2,TRBV9,TRBJ2-1,TGTGCCAGCAGCGTACCTGTTAGCGGGAGCACCTCCTACAATGAGCAGTTCTTC,CASSVPVSGSTSYNEQFF
14,-,TRBD1,TRBV27,TRBJ1-1,TGTGCCAGCAGCCTACAGGGGGCTCACACTGAAGCTTTCTTT,CASSLQGAHTEAFF
13,once,-,TRBV2,TRBJ2-5,TGTGCCAGCAGTGACCCTAGTCTCGGGACCCAGTACTTC,CASSDPSLGTQYF
16,-,TRBD1,TRBV5-4,TRBJ2-7,TGTGCCAGCAGCTTGGGGTCCCGACAGGGCGGCCACGAGCAGTACTTC,CASSLGSRQGGHEQYF
15,-,TRBD1,TRBV27,TRBJ1-1,TGTGCCAGCACCCCCCCCGGACAGGCGGTCACTGAAGCTTTCTTT,CASTPPGQAVTEAFF
15,-,TRBD1,TRBV6-4,TRBJ1-5,TGTGCCAGCAGTGAGGCAGGGGGAAGCAATCAGCCCCAGCATTTT,CASSEAGGSNQPQHF
16,-,TRBD2,TRBV2,TRBJ2-5,TGTGCCAGCAGTGAAGAGGGACTAGCGGGGGTGGGGGACCAGTACTTC,CASSEEGLAGVGDQYF
11,-,-,TRBV27,TRBJ2-2,TGTGCCAGCAGTTCCCTCGGGGAGCTGTTTTTT,CASSSLGELFF